This is a list of T cell receptor beta chains from one sample in a study of graft-versus-host responses after intestinal transplantation. Clones were read by immunoSEQ multiplex PCR, and TCRdb kept only the in-frame ones, dropping some. The data hold 100,000 to 120,000 clones, with roughly 93% observed a single time. The antigens of these receptors remain unknown. This specimen consisted of unstimulated CD8+ T cells sorted from spleen or lymph node cells, obtained before intestinal transplant. These receptors were collected from a human donor who received an intestinal transplant. The CDR3 runs from the conserved cysteine through the conserved F or W. Each record gives: J gene, clone size, D gene, CDR3 length, V gene, CDR3 protein, CDR3 DNA. A D gene is named only where the DNA matches it firmly. The size field is filled for only some rows; it gives once, few, many or a size class.

TRBJ2-7 | - | TRBD1 | 15 | TRBV27 | CASSFGTGGTYEQYF | TGTGCCAGCAGTTTCGGAACAGGGGGCACCTACGAGCAGTACTTC
TRBJ1-1 | - | TRBD1 | 14 | TRBV15 | CATSALTGATEAFF | TGTGCCACCAGCGCACTTACAGGGGCCACTGAAGCTTTCTTT
TRBJ2-5 | - | TRBD2 | 15 | TRBV6-5 | CASSYVLAGEETQYF | TGTGCCAGCAGTTACGTCTTAGCGGGAGAAGAGACCCAGTACTTC
TRBJ2-7 | - | TRBD1 | 14 | TRBV4-1 | CASSPTGGTYEQYF | TGCGCCAGCAGCCCGACAGGGGGTACCTACGAGCAGTACTTC
TRBJ2-7 | few | - | 12 | TRBV7-6 | CASSLGWGEQYF | TGTGCCAGCAGCTTAGGGTGGGGGGAGCAGTACTTC
TRBJ2-2 | - | TRBD2 | 16 | TRBV7-9 | CASDSLAGGNTGELFF | TGTGCCAGCGACTCTCTAGCGGGAGGTAACACCGGGGAGCTGTTTTTT
TRBJ2-5 | once | - | 17 | TRBV5-6 | CASSRGRQGVEEETQYF | TGTGCCAGCAGCCGGGGACGGCAAGGGGTCGAGGAAGAGACCCAGTACTTC
TRBJ2-1 | - | - | 13 | TRBV27 | CASSFSAGNEQFF | TGTGCCAGCAGTTTTTCAGCGGGTAATGAGCAGTTCTTC
TRBJ2-1 | once | - | 15 | TRBV6-4 | CASSDGVSGYNEQFF | TGTGCCAGCAGTGACGGTGTTAGCGGTTACAATGAGCAGTTCTTC
TRBJ2-7 | - | - | 13 | TRBV28 | CASRIAGSYEQYF | TGTGCCAGCAGGATAGCAGGATCCTACGAGCAGTACTTC
TRBJ2-7 | - | TRBD2 | 18 | TRBV5-8 | CASSLLSGGLAGIGEQYF | TGTGCCAGCAGCTTGCTGTCAGGCGGACTAGCGGGAATCGGGGAGCAGTACTTC
TRBJ2-1 | - | - | 15 | TRBV7-9 | CASSLVSGHGGEQFF | TGTGCCAGCAGCTTAGTATCGGGACACGGCGGGGAGCAGTTCTTC
TRBJ1-5 | - | - | 15 | TRBV6-4 | CASSDEGTDNQPQHF | TGTGCCAGCAGTGACGAGGGTACGGACAATCAGCCCCAGCATTTT
TRBJ1-1 | - | - | 14 | TRBV27 | CASSLSQRNTEAFF | TGTGCCAGCAGTTTAAGTCAAAGGAACACTGAAGCTTTCTTT
TRBJ2-3 | few | - | 13 | TRBV6-1 | CASRGQNTDTQYF | TGTGCCAGCAGGGGGCAGAACACAGATACGCAGTATTTT
TRBJ2-1 | - | - | 15 | TRBV6-1 | CASSEAGNDYNEQFF | TGTGCCAGCAGTGAAGCGGGAAACGACTACAATGAGCAGTTCTTC
TRBJ1-1 | few | TRBD1 | 12 | TRBV19 | CATRQGDTEAFF | TGTGCCACCAGACAGGGGGACACTGAAGCTTTCTTT
TRBJ2-3 | - | TRBD2 | 16 | TRBV5-4 | CASSLGKREATDTQYF | TGTGCCAGCAGCTTGGGAAAGCGGGAGGCGACAGATACGCAGTATTTT
TRBJ1-2 | - | - | 15 | TRBV25-1 | CASSPPGGAIQGYTF | TGTGCCAGCAGTCCCCCGGGGGGGGCCATCCAAGGCTACACCTTC
TRBJ2-7 | - | TRBD2 | 14 | TRBV15 | CATSSSGTIYEQYF | TGTGCCACCAGCAGTAGCGGGACAATTTACGAGCAGTACTTC
TRBJ2-2 | - | - | 14 | TRBV29-1 | CSVPHPGDTGELFF | TGCAGCGTACCCCATCCGGGGGATACCGGGGAGCTGTTTTTT
TRBJ2-7 | few | - | 13 | TRBV10-1 | CASSESASYEQYF | TGCGCCAGCAGTGAGTCGGCCTCCTACGAGCAGTACTTC
TRBJ2-1 | - | TRBD2 | 16 | TRBV9 | CASSRKRESSYNEQFF | TGTGCCAGCAGCAGAAAGCGGGAGAGCTCCTACAATGAGCAGTTCTTC
TRBJ2-1 | - | TRBD2 | 16 | TRBV9 | CASSAGTSGRLGEQFF | TGTGCCAGCAGCGCTGGGACTAGCGGGAGGCTTGGTGAGCAGTTCTTC
TRBJ1-1 | once | - | 15 | TRBV5-6 | CASSTGGGPNTEAFF | TGTGCCAGCAGTACCGGTGGGGGGCCGAACACTGAAGCTTTCTTT
TRBJ2-1 | - | TRBD1 | 19 | TRBV12-5 | CASGLITLTGGGHYNEQFF | TGTGCTAGTGGTTTAATAACCTTGACAGGGGGCGGACATTACAATGAGCAGTTCTTC
TRBJ2-1 | once | TRBD1 | 17 | TRBV5-1 | CASSLVPATGVGNEQFF | TGCGCCAGCAGCTTGGTGCCCGCGACAGGGGTGGGTAATGAGCAGTTCTTC
TRBJ2-7 | - | - | 15 | TRBV30 | CAWSVRSGLIYEQYF | TGTGCCTGGAGTGTACGCTCCGGCCTAATCTACGAGCAGTACTTC
TRBJ2-2 | - | - | 15 | TRBV29-1 | CSVQGQGGNTGELFF | TGCAGCGTTCAAGGGCAGGGCGGGAACACCGGGGAGCTGTTTTTT
TRBJ1-1 | - | - | 13 | TRBV5-1 | CASSLYPGIEAFF | TGCGCCAGCAGCTTGTACCCGGGGATTGAAGCTTTCTTT
TRBJ1-1 | - | TRBD1 | 13 | TRBV25-1 | CASSVTGGTEAFF | TGTGCCAGCAGTGTCACAGGGGGCACTGAAGCTTTCTTT
TRBJ2-7 | - | - | 13 | TRBV29-1 | CSAGPGGGYEQYF | TGCAGCGCAGGGCCCGGGGGCGGCTACGAGCAGTACTTC
TRBJ2-3 | once | TRBD2 | 15 | TRBV5-6 | CASSHTSGSTDTQYF | TGTGCCAGCAGCCATACTAGCGGGAGCACAGATACGCAGTATTTT
TRBJ2-7 | - | TRBD2 | 13 | TRBV27 | CASTGLAGHEQYF | TGTGCCAGCACGGGACTAGCCGGCCACGAGCAGTACTTC
TRBJ1-1 | - | - | 13 | TRBV27 | CASSSRMNTEAFF | TGTGCCAGCAGTTCGCGTATGAACACTGAAGCTTTCTTT
TRBJ2-1 | - | TRBD2 | 14 | TRBV19 | CASTQRGIGNEQFF | TGTGCCAGCACTCAGCGGGGTATCGGGAATGAGCAGTTCTTC
TRBJ2-7 | - | TRBD2 | 13 | TRBV7-9 | CASSLGGTYEQYF | TGTGCCAGCAGCCTGGGGGGGACGTACGAGCAGTACTTC
TRBJ2-1 | - | TRBD2 | 14 | TRBV30 | CAWDRLAGSSEQFF | TGTGCCTGGGATAGACTAGCGGGGTCGTCGGAGCAGTTCTTC
TRBJ2-1 | - | - | 14 | TRBV13 | CASSLGAGGIEQFF | TGTGCCAGCAGCTTAGGTGCCGGGGGCATTGAGCAGTTCTTC
TRBJ2-1 | - | TRBD2 | 14 | TRBV7-2 | CASSLPGLHNEQFF | TGTGCCAGCAGCCTCCCGGGACTACACAATGAGCAGTTCTTC
TRBJ1-2 | - | TRBD1 | 14 | TRBV11-2 | CASSFGTGNYGYTF | TGTGCCAGCAGCTTCGGGACAGGGAACTATGGCTACACCTTC
TRBJ1-4 | - | - | 14 | TRBV28 | CASSKTGLQEKLFF | TGTGCCAGCAGTAAAACAGGGTTACAGGAAAAACTGTTTTTT
TRBJ1-2 | - | - | 12 | TRBV30 | CAWSESPYGYTF | TGTGCCTGGAGTGAATCGCCCTATGGCTACACCTTC
TRBJ2-2 | - | - | 16 | TRBV27 | CASSLSAGAGTGELFF | TGTGCCAGCAGTTTATCTGCGGGGGCGGGCACCGGGGAGCTGTTTTTT
TRBJ1-1 | - | - | 14 | TRBV30 | CAWRVSWGGTEAFF | TGTGCCTGGAGGGTCAGTTGGGGGGGTACTGAAGCTTTCTTT
TRBJ2-7 | - | - | 16 | TRBV6-6 | CASSLVPGTPGDEQYF | TGTGCCAGCAGTCTAGTCCCCGGGACTCCAGGAGACGAGCAGTACTTC
TRBJ2-3 | - | TRBD1 | 15 | TRBV9 | CASSKQGAWKDTQYF | TGTGCCAGCAGCAAACAGGGGGCTTGGAAAGATACGCAGTATTTT
TRBJ2-3 | - | - | 16 | TRBV28 | CASSPRDGAPADTQYF | TGTGCCAGCAGCCCCAGGGACGGAGCCCCCGCAGATACGCAGTATTTT
TRBJ1-1 | - | - | 14 | TRBV4-1 | CASSQAPGNTEAFF | TGCGCCAGCAGCCAGGCCCCAGGGAACACTGAAGCTTTCTTT
TRBJ2-5 | - | TRBD2 | 19 | TRBV13 | CASSLSESASGSLGETQYF | TGTGCCAGCAGCTTATCAGAGTCGGCTAGCGGGAGTTTGGGAGAGACCCAGTACTTC
TRBJ1-4 | - | TRBD1 | 15 | TRBV4-1 | CASSHGTVGGEKLFF | TGCGCCAGCAGCCATGGGACAGTCGGGGGTGAAAAACTGTTTTTT
TRBJ2-1 | - | TRBD2 | 15 | TRBV4-1 | CASSQEGLAENEQFF | TGCGCCAGCAGCCAAGAAGGACTAGCTGAAAATGAGCAGTTCTTC
TRBJ2-1 | - | - | 13 | TRBV12-5 | CASGFDSYNEQFF | TGTGCTAGTGGTTTTGACAGTTACAATGAGCAGTTCTTC
TRBJ2-1 | - | - | 14 | TRBV27 | CASSYYFTDNEQFF | TGTGCCAGCAGTTATTATTTTACGGACAATGAGCAGTTCTTC